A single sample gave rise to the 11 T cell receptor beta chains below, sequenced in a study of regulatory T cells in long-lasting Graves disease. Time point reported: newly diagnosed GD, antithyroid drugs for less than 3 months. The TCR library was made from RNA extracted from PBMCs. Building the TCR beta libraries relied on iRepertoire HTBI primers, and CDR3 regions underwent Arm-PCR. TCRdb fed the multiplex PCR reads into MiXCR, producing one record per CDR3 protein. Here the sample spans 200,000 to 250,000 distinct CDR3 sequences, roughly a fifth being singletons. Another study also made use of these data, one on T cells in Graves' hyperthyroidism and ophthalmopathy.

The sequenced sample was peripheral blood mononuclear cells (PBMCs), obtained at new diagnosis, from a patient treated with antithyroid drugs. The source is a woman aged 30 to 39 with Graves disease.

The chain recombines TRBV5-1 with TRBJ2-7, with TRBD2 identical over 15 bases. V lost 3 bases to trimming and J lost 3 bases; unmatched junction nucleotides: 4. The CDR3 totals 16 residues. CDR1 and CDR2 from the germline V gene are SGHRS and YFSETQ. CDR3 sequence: CASSYGLAGGNYEQYF. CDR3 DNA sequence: TGCGCCAGCAGCTACGGACTAGCGGGAGGGAACTACGAGCAGTACTTC. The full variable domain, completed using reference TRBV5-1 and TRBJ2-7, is KAGVTQTPRYLIKTRGQQVTLSCSPISGHRSVSWYQQTPGQGLQFLFEYFSETQRNKGNFPGRFSGRQFSNSRSEMNVSTLELGDSALYLCASSYGLAGGNYEQYFGPGTRLTVT.

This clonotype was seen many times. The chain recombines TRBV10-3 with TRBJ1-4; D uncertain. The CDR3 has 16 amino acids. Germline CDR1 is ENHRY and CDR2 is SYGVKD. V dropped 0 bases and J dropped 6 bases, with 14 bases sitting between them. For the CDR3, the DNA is TGTGCCATCAGTGAGTCGCAAGGCACGGCCCATGAAAAACTGTTTTTT. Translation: CAISESQGTAHEKLFF.

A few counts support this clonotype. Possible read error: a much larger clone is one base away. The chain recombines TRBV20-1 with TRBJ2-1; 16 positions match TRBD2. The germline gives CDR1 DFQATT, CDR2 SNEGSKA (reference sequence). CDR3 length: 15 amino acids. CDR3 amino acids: CGARGTSGRVGEQFF. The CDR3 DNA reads TGCGGTGCTAGGGGGACTAGCGGGAGGGTGGGTGAGCAGTTCTTC.

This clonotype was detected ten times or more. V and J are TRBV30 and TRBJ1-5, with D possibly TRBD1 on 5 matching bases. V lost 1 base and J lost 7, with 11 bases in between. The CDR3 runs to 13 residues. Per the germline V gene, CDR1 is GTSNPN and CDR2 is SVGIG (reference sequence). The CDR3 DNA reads TGTGCCTGGAGTGACGCAGGGAGCCAGCCCCAGCATTTT. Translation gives CAWSDAGSQPQHF.

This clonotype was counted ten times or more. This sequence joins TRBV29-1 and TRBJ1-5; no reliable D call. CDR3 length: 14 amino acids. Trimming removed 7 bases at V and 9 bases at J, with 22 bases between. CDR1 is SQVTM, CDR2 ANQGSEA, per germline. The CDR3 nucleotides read TGCAGCGGCTGGGTGGGCAGGCCGCTCAGGCCCCAGCATTTT. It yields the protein CSGWVGRPLRPQHF. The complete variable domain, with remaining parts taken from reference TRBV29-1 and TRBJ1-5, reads SAVISQKPSRDICQRGTSLTIQCQVDSQVTMMFWYRQQPGQSLTLIATANQGSEATYESGFVIDKFPISRPNLTFSTLTVSNMSPEDSSIYLCSGWVGRPLRPQHFGDGTRLSIL.

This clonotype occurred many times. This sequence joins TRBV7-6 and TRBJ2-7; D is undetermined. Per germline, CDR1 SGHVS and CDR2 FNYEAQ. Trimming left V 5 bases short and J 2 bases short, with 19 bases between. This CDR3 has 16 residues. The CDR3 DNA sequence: TGTGCCAGCAGCGGAAAAGGTAACCCCAACCCCTACGAGCAGTACTTC. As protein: CASSGKGNPNPYEQYF.

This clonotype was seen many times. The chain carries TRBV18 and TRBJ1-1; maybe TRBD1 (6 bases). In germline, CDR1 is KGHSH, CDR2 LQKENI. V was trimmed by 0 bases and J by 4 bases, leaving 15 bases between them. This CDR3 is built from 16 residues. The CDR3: CASSPPRLQGGTEAFF. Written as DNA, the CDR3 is TGTGCCAGCTCACCACCCCGTTTACAGGGTGGCACTGAAGCTTTCTTT.

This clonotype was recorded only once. DNA of the CDR3: TGTGCCAGCAGTTTCGTGGGGACAGTTGAAGATGAGCAGTTCTTC. The encoded protein is CASSFVGTVEDEQFF. V usage is TRBV28 and J usage is TRBJ2-1; 7 bases map to TRBD1. The CDR3 totals 15 residues. CDR1 MDHEN and CDR2 SYDVKM come from the germline V gene. V lost 3 bases to trimming and J lost 8 bases; unmatched junction nucleotides: 10.

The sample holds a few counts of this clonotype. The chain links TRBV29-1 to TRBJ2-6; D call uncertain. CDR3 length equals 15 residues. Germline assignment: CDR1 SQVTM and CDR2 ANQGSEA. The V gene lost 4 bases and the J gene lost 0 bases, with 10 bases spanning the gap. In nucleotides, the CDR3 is TGCAGCGTTGGGACGTTAAGCTCTGGGGCCAACGTCCTGACTTTC. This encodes CSVGTLSSGANVLTF.

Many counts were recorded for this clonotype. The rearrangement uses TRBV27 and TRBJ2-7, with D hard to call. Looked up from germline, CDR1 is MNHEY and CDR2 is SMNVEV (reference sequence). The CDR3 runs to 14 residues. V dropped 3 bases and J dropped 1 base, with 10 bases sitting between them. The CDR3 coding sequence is TGTGCCAGCAGTTTCAGTGTAGGGTCCTACGAGCAGTACTTC. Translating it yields CASSFSVGSYEQYF.

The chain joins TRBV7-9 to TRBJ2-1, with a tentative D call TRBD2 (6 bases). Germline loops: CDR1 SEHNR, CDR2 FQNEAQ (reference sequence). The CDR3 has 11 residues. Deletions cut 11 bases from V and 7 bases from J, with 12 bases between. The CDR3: CAGGTVNEQFF. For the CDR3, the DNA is TGTGCCGGAGGGACTGTAAATGAGCAGTTCTTC.